The T cell receptor beta chain under discussion was sequenced for a study of immune heterogeneity within non-small cell lung tumors (dated by TCRdb to 2016 to 2018). Regarding the study in general: By histology, the tumors included nine to ten non-squamous carcinomas, a handful of squamous cell carcinomas and 1 tumor not otherwise specified. TCR repertoires were analyzed from roughly 57 tumor loci of some 16 patients, whereas transcriptome data were available for only 40 or so loci from 12 to 13 patients. The study combined whole-exome sequencing, RNA-seq and TCR beta repertoire sequencing of multiple spatially distinct regions from each NSCLC tumor to examine intratumoral immune heterogeneity. Binding of neoantigens to the HLA alleles of each patient was predicted with netMHCpan-3.0 for mutant peptides of 8 to 11 amino acids.

Comment on this clonotype: Its specific antigen is unknown. Within one base of it there is no much larger clone, and no base qualities were kept.

The TCR template was genomic DNA extracted from bulk tumor tissue, and approximately 650 ng of gDNA was amplified for each sample. During surgery, multiple biopsies were taken from each primary tumor, with sampling sites spaced as far apart as possible within the tumor mass. The study cohort was described as untreated and was composed of newly diagnosed NSCLC cases undergoing curative surgery. The samples came from about 16 patients with newly diagnosed non-small cell lung cancer who were having surgery intended to be curative. A couple of independent pathologists reviewed the resected tumor masses. Sequencing was performed only on DNA and RNA samples of high quality. The TCR beta CDR3 region was amplified with a multiplex PCR system whose first round ran for 10 cycles using 32 V-gene forward primers and 13 J-gene reverse primers. The first PCR round used a QIAGEN Multiplex PCR Kit, and the primer sequences were filed in Chinese patent CN105087789A. Illumina universal primers were added in a second PCR round performed with the Phusion High-Fidelity PCR Kit. The TCR libraries underwent paired-end sequencing with a read length of 151 bp on the Illumina HiSeq X Ten platform. The original methods were these. Cutadapt was used to discard reads without multiplex PCR primers, PEAR merged the read pairs, and MiXCR with default settings called the CDR3 regions. Repertoire diversity was assessed by Shannon entropy, and clonality was calculated as one minus the Shannon entropy divided by the ln of the count of productive unique sequences. Dominant or high-frequency T-cell clones were defined as clonotypes at frequencies of at least 0.5%. In TCRdb, the public reads were trimmed at Q25 with fastp and aligned with MiXCR, with productive beta chains retained. One record per CDR3 amino acid sequence lists the most common genes and DNA. TCRdb, not the original authors, processed these V and J calls. The sample table records roughly 10,000 distinct CDR3 sequences; around 27% of these occur just once. The ten most abundant clones make up 25% to 30% of the sample.

Summary of the overall study and its limitations: A statistically significant but moderate positive correlation (R around 0.35) was observed between local T-cell repertoire clonality and local tumor mutational burden. Individual patients mostly had different high-frequency TCR beta clonotypes. Within a patient, identical dominant CDR3B clonotypes were found to recur across loci, yet unique high-frequency clones were also harbored in different tumor locations.

The clonotype comes from a woman between 45 and 65 years old with non-small cell lung cancer. Sequenced: lung tumor tissue.

The DNA is TGTGCCAGCAGCCAAGACGGGAGCTCCTACAATGAGCAGTTCTTC. It translates as CASSQDGSSYNEQFF. Recombination joined TRBV4-2 with TRBJ2-1, with TRBD2 perhaps the D gene, on 6 matching bases. V and J lose 0 bases and 0 bases, and a span of 6 bases separates them. Inclusive of the bounding cysteine and phenylalanine, the CDR3 is 15 residues long. The only DNA kept is the CDR3, 45 bases in frame from the first base. Based on the germline V gene, the CDR1 and CDR2 sequences are LGHNA and YNFKEQ.